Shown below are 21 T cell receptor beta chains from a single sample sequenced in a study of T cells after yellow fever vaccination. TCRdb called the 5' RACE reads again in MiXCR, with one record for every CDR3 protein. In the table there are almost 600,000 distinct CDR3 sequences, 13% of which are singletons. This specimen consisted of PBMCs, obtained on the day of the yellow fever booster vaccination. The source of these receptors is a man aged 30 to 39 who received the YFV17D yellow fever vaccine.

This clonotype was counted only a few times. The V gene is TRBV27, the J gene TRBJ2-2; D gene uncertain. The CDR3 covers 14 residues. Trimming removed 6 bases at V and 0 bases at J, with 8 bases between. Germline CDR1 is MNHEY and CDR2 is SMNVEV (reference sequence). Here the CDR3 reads CASRLVANTGELFF. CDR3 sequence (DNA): TGTGCCAGCAGATTGGTCGCGAACACCGGGGAGCTGTTTTTT.

CDR3 loop: CASSTPQGGTEETQYF. The CDR3 DNA is TGTGCCAGCAGCACCCCCCAAGGGGGGACAGAAGAGACCCAGTACTTC. The chain uses TRBV9 and TRBJ2-5; D might be TRBD1 (7 bases). The CDR3 runs 16 residues. With 4 bases removed from V and 3 bases from J, the gap between germline ends came to 19 bases. Per germline, CDR1 SGDLS and CDR2 YYNGEE.

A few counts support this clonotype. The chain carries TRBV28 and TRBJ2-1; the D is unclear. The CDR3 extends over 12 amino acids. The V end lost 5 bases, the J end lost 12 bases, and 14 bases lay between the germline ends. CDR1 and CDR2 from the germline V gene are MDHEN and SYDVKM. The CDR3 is CASSPRGRGQFF. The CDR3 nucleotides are TGTGCCAGCAGTCCTCGAGGTCGTGGGCAGTTCTTC.

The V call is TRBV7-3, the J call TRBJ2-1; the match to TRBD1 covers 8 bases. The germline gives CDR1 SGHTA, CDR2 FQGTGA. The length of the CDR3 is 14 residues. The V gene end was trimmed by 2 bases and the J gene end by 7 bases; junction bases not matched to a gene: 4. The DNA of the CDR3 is TGTGCCAGCAGCTTACAGGGGGCGCGTAATGAGCAGTTCTTC. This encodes CASSLQGARNEQFF. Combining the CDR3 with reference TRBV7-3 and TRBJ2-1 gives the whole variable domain GAGVSQTPSNKVTEKGKYVELRCDPISGHTALYWYRQSLGQGPEFLIYFQGTGAADDSGLPNDRFFAVRPEGSVSTLKIQRTERGDSAVYLCASSLQGARNEQFFGPGTRLTVL.

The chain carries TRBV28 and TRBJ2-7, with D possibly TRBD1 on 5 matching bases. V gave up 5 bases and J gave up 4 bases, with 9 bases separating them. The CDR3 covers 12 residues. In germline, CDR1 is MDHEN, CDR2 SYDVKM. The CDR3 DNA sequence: TGTGCCAGCAGTACAGGCCATTACGAGCAGTACTTC. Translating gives CASSTGHYEQYF.

This CDR3 reads CASSIGPLAGGFYNEQFF. CDR3 bases: TGTGCCAGTAGTATAGGCCCACTAGCGGGAGGATTTTACAATGAGCAGTTCTTC. V and J are TRBV19 and TRBJ2-1; 12 nucleotides agree with TRBD2. The CDR3 spans 18 residues. V trimming: 1 base; J trimming: 4 bases; junction bases outside the gene matches: 8. Germline CDR1 LNHDA, CDR2 SQIVND (reference sequence).

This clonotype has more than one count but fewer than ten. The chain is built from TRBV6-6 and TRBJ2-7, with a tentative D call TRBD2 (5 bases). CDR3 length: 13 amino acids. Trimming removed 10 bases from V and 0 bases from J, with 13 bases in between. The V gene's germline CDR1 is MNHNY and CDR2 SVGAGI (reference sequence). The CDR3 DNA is TGTGCCACCGGGGAACAGAGCTCCTACGAGCAGTACTTC. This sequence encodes CATGEQSSYEQYF.

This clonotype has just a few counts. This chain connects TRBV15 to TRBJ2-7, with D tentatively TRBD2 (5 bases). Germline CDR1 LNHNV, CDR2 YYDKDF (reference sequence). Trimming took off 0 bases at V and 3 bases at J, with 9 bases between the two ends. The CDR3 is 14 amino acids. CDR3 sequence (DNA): TGTGCCACCAGCAGAGAATCCGGGGTCTACGAGCAGTACTTC. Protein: CATSRESGVYEQYF.

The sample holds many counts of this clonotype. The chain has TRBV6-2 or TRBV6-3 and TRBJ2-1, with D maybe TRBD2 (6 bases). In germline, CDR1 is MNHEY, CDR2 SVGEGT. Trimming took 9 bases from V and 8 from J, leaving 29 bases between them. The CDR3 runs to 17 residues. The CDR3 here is CASRSRASGVVLDEQFF. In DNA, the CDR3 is TGTGCCAGTAGATCCCGAGCCTCGGGAGTCGTCTTGGATGAGCAGTTCTTC.

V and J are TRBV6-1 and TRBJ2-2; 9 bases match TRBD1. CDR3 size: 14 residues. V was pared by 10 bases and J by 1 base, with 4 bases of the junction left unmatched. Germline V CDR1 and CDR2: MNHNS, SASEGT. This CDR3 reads CAIRGQGNTGELFF. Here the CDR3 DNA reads TGTGCCATCAGGGGACAGGGGAACACCGGGGAGCTGTTTTTT.

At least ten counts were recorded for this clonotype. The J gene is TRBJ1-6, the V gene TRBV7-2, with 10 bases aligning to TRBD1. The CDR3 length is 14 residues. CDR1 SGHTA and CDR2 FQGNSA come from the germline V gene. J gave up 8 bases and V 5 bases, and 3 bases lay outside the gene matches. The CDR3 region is CASSRDRGDSPLHF. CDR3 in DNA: TGTGCCAGCAGCCGGGACAGGGGAGATTCACCCCTCCACTTT.

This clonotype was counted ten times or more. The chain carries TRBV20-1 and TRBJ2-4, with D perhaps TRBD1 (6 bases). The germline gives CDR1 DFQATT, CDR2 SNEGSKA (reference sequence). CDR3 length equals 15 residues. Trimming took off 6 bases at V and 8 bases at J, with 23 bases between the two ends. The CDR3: CSAPQTTGLSDIQYF. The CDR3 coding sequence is TGCAGTGCCCCCCAAACCACAGGGCTCTCGGACATTCAGTACTTC.

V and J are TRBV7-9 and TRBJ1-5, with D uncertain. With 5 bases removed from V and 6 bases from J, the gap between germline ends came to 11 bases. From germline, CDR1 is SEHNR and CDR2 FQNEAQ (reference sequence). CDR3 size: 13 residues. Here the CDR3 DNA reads TGTGCCAGCAGCCAGCTCGTGGGTCAGCCCCAGCATTTT. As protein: CASSQLVGQPQHF.

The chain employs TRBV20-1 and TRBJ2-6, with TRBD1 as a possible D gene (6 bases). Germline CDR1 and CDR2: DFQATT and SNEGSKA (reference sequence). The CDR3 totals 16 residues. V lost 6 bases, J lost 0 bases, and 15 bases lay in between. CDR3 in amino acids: CSALGTSTSGANVLTF. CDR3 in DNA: TGCAGTGCCCTCGGGACATCAACCTCTGGGGCCAACGTCCTGACTTTC.

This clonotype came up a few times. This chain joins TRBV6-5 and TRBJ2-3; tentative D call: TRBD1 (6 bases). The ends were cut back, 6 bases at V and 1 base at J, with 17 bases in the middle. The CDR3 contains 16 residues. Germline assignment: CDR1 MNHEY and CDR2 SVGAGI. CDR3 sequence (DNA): TGTGCCAGCAGCTACGGCACACAGGGTGGCACAGATACGCAGTATTTT. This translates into CASSYGTQGGTDTQYF.

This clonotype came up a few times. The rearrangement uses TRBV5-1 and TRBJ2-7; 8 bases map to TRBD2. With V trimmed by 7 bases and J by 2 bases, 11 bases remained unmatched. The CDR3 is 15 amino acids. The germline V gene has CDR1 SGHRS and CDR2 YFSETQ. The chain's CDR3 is CASEKGTGGAYEQYF. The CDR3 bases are TGCGCCAGCGAGAAGGGAACGGGGGGGGCCTACGAGCAGTACTTC.

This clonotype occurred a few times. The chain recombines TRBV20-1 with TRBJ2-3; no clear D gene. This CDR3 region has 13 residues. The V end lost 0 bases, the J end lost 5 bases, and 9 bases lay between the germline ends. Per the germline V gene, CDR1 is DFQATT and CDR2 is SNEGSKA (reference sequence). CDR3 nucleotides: TGCAGTGCTAGAGATCGAAGGCAAGATACGCAGTATTTT. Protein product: CSARDRRQDTQYF.

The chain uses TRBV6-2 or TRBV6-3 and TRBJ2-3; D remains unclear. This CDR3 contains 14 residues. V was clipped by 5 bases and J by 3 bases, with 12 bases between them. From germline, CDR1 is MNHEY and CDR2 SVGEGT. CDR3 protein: CASSPRSVTDTQYF. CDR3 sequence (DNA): TGTGCCAGCAGTCCCCGGAGCGTGACAGATACGCAGTATTTT.

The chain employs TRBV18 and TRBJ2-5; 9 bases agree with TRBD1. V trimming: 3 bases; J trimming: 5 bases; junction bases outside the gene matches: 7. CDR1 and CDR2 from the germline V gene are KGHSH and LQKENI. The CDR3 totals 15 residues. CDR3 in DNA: TGTGCCAGCTCACCGTCGGGACAGGGCGTGGAGACCCAGTACTTC. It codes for CASSPSGQGVETQYF.

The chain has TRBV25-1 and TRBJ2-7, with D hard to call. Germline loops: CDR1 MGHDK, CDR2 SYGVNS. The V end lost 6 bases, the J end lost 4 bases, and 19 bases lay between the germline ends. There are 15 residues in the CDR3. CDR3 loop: CASSVSLDGSYEQYF. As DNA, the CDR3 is TGTGCCAGCAGCGTATCCCTAGATGGGTCTTACGAGCAGTACTTC.

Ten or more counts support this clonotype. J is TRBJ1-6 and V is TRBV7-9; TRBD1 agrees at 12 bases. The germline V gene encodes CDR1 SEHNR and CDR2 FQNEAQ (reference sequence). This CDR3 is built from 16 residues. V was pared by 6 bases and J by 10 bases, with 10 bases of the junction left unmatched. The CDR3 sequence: CASRPGTGGVGSPLHF. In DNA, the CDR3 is TGTGCCAGCAGGCCCGGGACAGGGGGCGTTGGATCACCCCTCCACTTT.